Included here is one T cell receptor (beta chain) sequence, with context. The antigen is undetermined. The source of the sample is a study of beta chain features in type 1 diabetes. Regarding the study as a whole: Relative to healthy donors, patients appeared to have naive, central memory and Treg TCRB repertoires that were more similar. Moderate yet significant TCRB CDR3 shortening was seen in Type 1 diabetes patients in all four CD4+ subsets.

Germline V gene sequence: CDR1 MNHEY, CDR2 SVGAGI. Trimming took off 5 bases at V and 10 bases at J, with 20 bases between the two ends. CDR3 length: 14 amino acids. The authors reverse transcribed all of the isolated RNA, so sequencing captured expressed TCRB transcripts. Each sample of naive, central memory or regulatory T cells had, on average, roughly 3.5 million reads. This table comes from immunoSEQ multiplex PCR, and its TCRdb copy is limited to in-frame clones, with some not included. The table has 630,000 or so clones, over 13% seen once; the top ten hold just under 0.04%. The chain couples TRBV6-5 to TRBJ1-1; D not resolved. This TCR was sampled from a man aged 18 to 30 with type 1 diabetes. Sequenced: naive CD4+ T cells from blood. The DNA of the CDR3 is TGTGCCAGCAGTCGCAACGAGGGATTTGGTGTAGCTTTCTTT. Its translation: CASSRNEGFGVAFF.